This T cell receptor (beta chain) came from a study of blood T cell repertoires in COVID-19. Study overall: Sites in the United States, Italy and Spain provided acute and convalescent COVID-19 samples. From T cells, B-cell-depleted T cells, or PBMCs came the material, which was cDNA or gDNA.

In the source study's methods: Nucleated cell counts were estimated from reference gene primer amplification. The repertoire was sequenced with immunoSEQ multiplex PCR; TCRdb's copy has only in-frame clones and lacks some. V, J and clone size are taken as reported in that table, and D and trimming were inferred from the DNA itself. The data hold fewer than 10,000 clones, with around nine tenths observed a single time. Germline-derived CDR1 and CDR2 are MRHNA and SNTAGT. The CDR3 consists of 16 residues. Deletions cut 4 bases from V and 2 bases from J, with 17 bases between. This sequence originates from a human donor with active COVID-19. The donor label of this sample is uncertain. This chain uses TRBV6-4 with TRBJ1-2; D gene unclear. Source material: peripheral blood. CDR3 in amino acids: CASSARRAELNYGYTF. For the CDR3, the DNA is TGTGCCAGCAGTGCCAGGCGGGCTGAGCTAAACTATGGCTACACCTTC.